This T cell receptor (beta chain) came from a study of spatial heterogeneity in lung cancer. Study details: Sequence detection consistently recorded a greater number of beta-chain than alpha-chain sequences. Correlation of TCR transcript counts in tumor regions with a T cell module score from matched bulk RNA-seq was strong. Findings and limits, study-wide: Tumoral mutation counts were tracked by counts of expanded intratumoral alpha and beta TCRs.

Sample share makes this clonotype medium-sized. Its antigen is unidentified. Time point denoted: sample taken at primary tumor resection. Whole RNA from tumor, nontumor lung or frozen PBMC was sequenced unsorted. TCRdb used MiXCR to reprocess the 5' RACE reads, holding one entry per CDR3 protein. This table holds roughly 7,000 distinct CDR3 sequences, about 14% found once. This TCR derives from a female donor with early-stage non-small cell lung cancer. The sample was lung tumor tissue, taken at surgery.

The DNA of the CDR3 is TGCGCCAGCAGCTTTGCACGACAGGGAGGGAATGAGCAGTTCTTC. As protein: CASSFARQGGNEQFF. The chain is built from TRBV5-1 and TRBJ2-1; either TRBD1 or TRBD2 may supply D (7 bases each). CDR1 SGHRS and CDR2 YFSETQ come from the germline V gene. Trimming stripped 2 bases from V and 7 bases from J, with 16 bases between. This CDR3 region has 15 residues.